The 5 T cell receptor beta chains below all came from one sample that was sequenced in a study of Ad26.COV2.S vaccination and SARS-CoV-2 variants. As to treatment: roughly 19 received Ad26.COV2.S at low or high dose, single or two shots; about 5 received placebo; per-sample allocation not given. Repertoires come from day 63 after the first vaccine or placebo injection. Data came from immunoSEQ multiplex PCR; TCRdb stores just in-frame clones and leaves some out. Of about 680,000 clones in the sample, about 90% were seen once. The sample was peripheral blood, taken in a trial of Ad26.COV2.S vaccine versus placebo. The receptors derive from a person aged 18-65 years who received the Ad26.COV2.S COVID-19 vaccine or a placebo.

The V and J genes are TRBV12-3 or TRBV12-4 and TRBJ2-1; tentatively, D is TRBD2 (5 bases). V shed 6 bases and J shed 9 bases, with 12 bases lying between them. The CDR3 has 12 amino acids. CDR3 sequence reads: CASRPPAGEQFF. The CDR3 coding sequence is TGTGCCAGCAGACCACCCGCGGGTGAGCAGTTCTTC.

The CDR3 DNA sequence: TGCGCCAGCAGCTTGGATGCTCGGGGGGAAAATCAGCCCCAGCATTTT. This gives the protein CASSLDARGENQPQHF. This chain connects TRBV5-1 to TRBJ1-5, with D possibly being TRBD1 (5 bases). This CDR3 is built from 16 residues. With 0 bases removed from V and 4 bases from J, the gap between germline ends came to 14 bases. Germline V gene lookup returns CDR1 SGHRS and CDR2 YFSETQ. Looking up the rest from reference TRBV5-1 and TRBJ1-5 gives the full variable domain: KAGVTQTPRYLIKTRGQQVTLSCSPISGHRSVSWYQQTPGQGLQFLFEYFSETQRNKGNFPGRFSGRQFSNSRSEMNVSTLELGDSALYLCASSLDARGENQPQHFGDGTRLSIL.

This clone was observed a single time. The V and J genes are TRBV30 and TRBJ2-3, with D unclear. This CDR3 is 14 amino acids long. Germline V gene data show CDR1 as GTSNPN and CDR2 as SVGIG (reference sequence). The ends were cut back, 1 base at V and 0 bases at J, with 8 bases in the middle. This CDR3 is CAWSGAVSTDTQYF. The CDR3 nucleotides are TGTGCCTGGAGTGGGGCGGTTAGCACAGATACGCAGTATTTT.

The V call is TRBV24-1, the J call TRBJ1-4, with D perhaps matching TRBD1 (5 bases). The CDR3 consists of 12 residues. V was trimmed by 10 bases and J by 6 bases, leaving 11 bases between them. Germline-derived CDR1 and CDR2 are KGHDR and SFDVKD. The CDR3 protein is CATQGADEKLFF. The CDR3, as DNA: TGTGCCACTCAGGGAGCGGATGAAAAACTGTTTTTT.

The chain couples TRBV5-1 to TRBJ1-4; unclear D gene. Germline-derived CDR1 and CDR2 are SGHRS and YFSETQ. V lost 0 bases to trimming and J lost 6 bases, with 12 bases between them. This CDR3 has 15 residues. The CDR3 spells CASSLGSSFDEKLFF. The DNA of the CDR3 is TGCGCCAGCAGCTTGGGATCATCGTTTGATGAAAAACTGTTTTTT.